This is a list of T cell receptor beta chains from one sample in a study of CD8 T cells in Susac syndrome. MiXCR was run by TCRdb on the immunoSEQ multiplex PCR reads, yielding one entry per CDR3 protein. Of 100,000 to 150,000 distinct CDR3 sequences detected, roughly 80% appear once; the ten largest clones hold around 0.51%. Input material: CD8+ T cells from PBMCs. These receptor sequences come from a human donor with multiple sclerosis. Both conserved end residues are part of each CDR3. The D gene is left open where the match is weak. For some rows the clone size is stated as once, few or many, or as a class when expanded; others skip it.

>TRBV13|TRBJ2-3|.|.
TGTGCCAGCAGCCCCTCCCCCTGGACCAGCGCAGATACGCAGTATTTT
CASSPSPWTSADTQYF
>TRBV12-3/TRBV12-4|TRBJ2-1|.|.
TGTGCCAGCAGTTCCCGGATGGGTACGGGGAATGAGCAGTTCTTC
CASSSRMGTGNEQFF
>TRBV6-5|TRBJ2-1|few|.
TGTGCCAGCAGTTACTGGAATGAGCAGTTCTTC
CASSYWNEQFF
>TRBV15|TRBJ2-6|.|TRBD2
TGTGCCACCAGCAGAGATAAGCGGGGACTTGGGGCCAACGTCCTGACTTTC
CATSRDKRGLGANVLTF
>TRBV7-6|TRBJ2-1|.|TRBD2
TGTGCCAGCAGTGGGACTAGCGGGACAGGTTCCAATGAGCAGTTCTTC
CASSGTSGTGSNEQFF
>TRBV11-2|TRBJ1-1|.|.
TGTGCCAGCAGCTTGGGAAATCCCATGACTGAAGCTTTCTTT
CASSLGNPMTEAFF
>TRBV9|TRBJ2-2|.|TRBD1
TGTGCCAGCAGCGTACATACGACAGGGGGAGAAACCGGGGAGCTGTTTTTT
CASSVHTTGGETGELFF
>TRBV12-3/TRBV12-4|TRBJ1-2|.|.
TGTGCCAGCAGCGGGACATCTAACTATGGCTACACCTTC
CASSGTSNYGYTF
>TRBV27|TRBJ1-2|.|.
TGTGCCAGCAGTCACCGGGACGGGGGAAATGGCTACACCTTC
CASSHRDGGNGYTF
>TRBV7-9|TRBJ2-5|.|TRBD1
TGTGCCAGCAGCCCCCAGGGACAGGGAACCGAGACCCAGTACTTC
CASSPQGQGTETQYF
>TRBV30|TRBJ2-1|once|TRBD2
TGTGCCTGGTCTCCGGGGGGGTACTACAATGAGCAGTTCTTC
CAWSPGGYYNEQFF
>TRBV6-5|TRBJ1-4|once|TRBD1
TGTGCCAGCAGACCGGGACAGGGGGTGAAACTGTTTTTT
CASRPGQGVKLFF
>TRBV5-4|TRBJ1-1|once|.
TGTGCCAGCAGCCCAACTGACAAAGTTTTCTTT
CASSPTDKVFF
>TRBV27|TRBJ2-1|.|TRBD1
TGTGCCAGCAGGGGACAGACCTTCTGGGCTGAGCAGTTCTTC
CASRGQTFWAEQFF
>TRBV3-1|TRBJ2-1|.|.
TGTGCCAGCAGCCAAGAAAAGGGAATTAGGAATGAGCAGTTCTTC
CASSQEKGIRNEQFF
>TRBV20-1|TRBJ2-1|.|.
TGCAGTGCTAGCAGTGGAGGATCTTGGGGGATCGATGAGCAGTTCTTC
CSASSGGSWGIDEQFF
>TRBV7-8|TRBJ2-2|.|.
TGTGCCAGCAGCCCTTCGGGTCGAGGGGGGAACACCGGGGAGCTGTTTTTT
CASSPSGRGGNTGELFF
>TRBV6-1|TRBJ1-5|.|.
TGTGCCAGCACTCATTCGGGGGTAAGCAATCAGCCCCAGCATTTT
CASTHSGVSNQPQHF
>TRBV28|TRBJ1-2|.|.
TGTGCCAGCAGGCCCCCGGACAACTATGGCTACACCTTC
CASRPPDNYGYTF
>TRBV20-1|TRBJ2-1|.|.
TGCAGTGCTAGAGACTCTGACAGAAGCTCCTACAATGAGCAGTTCTTC
CSARDSDRSSYNEQFF
>TRBV12-3/TRBV12-4|TRBJ1-2|.|TRBD1
TGTGCCAGCAGTACAGGGGGCCCGTACTATGGCTACACCTTC
CASSTGGPYYGYTF
>TRBV7-9|TRBJ1-4|.|.
TGTGCCAGCAGCTTAGCGACAGAGAATGAAAAACTGTTTTTT
CASSLATENEKLFF
>TRBV20-1|TRBJ1-2|.|TRBD1
TGCAGTGGACAGGGTGGAGTCTACACCTTC
CSGQGGVYTF
>TRBV27|TRBJ1-2|.|.
TGTGCCAGCAGTTTATCGAGGGGGGGCGCGGATGGCTACACCTTC
CASSLSRGGADGYTF
>TRBV19|TRBJ1-1|.|.
TGTGCCAGTAGTGATTGGACGGCGCTCACTGAAGCTTTCTTT
CASSDWTALTEAFF
>TRBV27|TRBJ1-1|few|TRBD1
TGTGCCAGCAGTTCCGGGACAGGGGGCGCGGAAAGTGAAGCTTTCTTT
CASSSGTGGAESEAFF
>TRBV9|TRBJ1-1|.|.
TGTGCCAGCAGCGTAGTCCCCAGGGCCATGAACACTGAAGCTTTCTTT
CASSVVPRAMNTEAFF
>TRBV28|TRBJ2-1|.|.
TGTGCCAGCAGTTTAGGAAAAGTCAATGAGCAGTTCTTC
CASSLGKVNEQFF